What follows are 15 T cell receptor beta chains derived from one specimen sequenced in a study of spatial heterogeneity in lung cancer. Whole-study results and caveats: Counts of expanded alpha and beta TCRs within tumors tracked the tumor nonsynonymous mutation count.

These receptors have no identified antigens. The time point denotes: sample taken at primary tumor resection. One entry per CDR3 protein, called by TCRdb with MiXCR from the 5' RACE reads. The table shows roughly 5,000 distinct CDR3 sequences, with 25% to 40% occurring only once. This specimen was lung tumor tissue, taken at surgery. These receptor sequences come from a male donor with early-stage non-small cell lung cancer.

This clonotype is judged large. The chain is built from TRBV4-3 and TRBJ1-1; D remains unclear. The CDR3 length is 13 residues. The V and J ends lost 1 base and 3 bases respectively, with 6 bases between them. Germline CDR1 is LGHNA and CDR2 is YSLEER. The CDR3 region has the DNA TGCGCCAGCAGCCAAGGGCCGGACACTGAAGCTTTCTTT. It yields the protein CASSQGPDTEAFF.

This sequence joins TRBV12-3 or TRBV12-4 and TRBJ2-2; TRBD2 might be the D (5 bases). This CDR3 comprises 13 residues. The V gene lost 6 bases and the J gene lost 6 bases, with 11 bases spanning the gap. CDR3 sequence: CASSPDLSGELFF. The CDR3 DNA sequence: TGTGCCAGCAGCCCGGACTTATCCGGGGAGCTGTTTTTT.

The V gene is TRBV3-1, the J gene TRBJ1-5; D gene ambiguous. The CDR3 is made up of 12 amino acids. Germline V lookup: CDR1 LGHDT, CDR2 YNNKEL (reference sequence). V was trimmed by 4 bases and J by 6 bases, leaving 7 bases between them. CDR3 sequence: CASSLGSQPQHF. CDR3 nucleotide sequence: TGTGCCAGCAGCCTAGGGTCTCAGCCCCAGCATTTT.

For the CDR3, the DNA is TGTGCCAGCTCACTAGGGAGCAATCAGCCCCAGCATTTT. Encoded protein: CASSLGSNQPQHF. The rearrangement uses TRBV18 and TRBJ1-5; D call uncertain. Trimming cost V 4 bases and J 1 base, with 5 bases left between them. This CDR3 region has 13 residues. Germline lookup yields CDR1 KGHSH and CDR2 LQKENI.

By frequency in the sample, this clonotype is medium-sized. V usage is TRBV11-2 and J usage is TRBJ2-5; D tentatively fits TRBD1 or TRBD2 (5 bases each). Germline V gene sequence: CDR1 SGHAT, CDR2 FQNNGV. The CDR3 covers 16 residues. V was shortened by 4 bases and J by 1 base, with 16 bases between the two germline ends. DNA of the CDR3: TGTGCCAGCAGCTCCCGAGGGTCGAGGGGCCAAGAGACCCAGTACTTC. Translating it yields CASSSRGSRGQETQYF.

Concerning this clonotype: The germline gene is not matched at one end of the junction; a read error may be the cause. The rearrangement links TRBV7-8 to TRBJ2-5; the D gene is possibly TRBD1 (6 bases). Germline loops: CDR1 SGHVS, CDR2 FQNEAQ. CDR3 size: 14 residues. This CDR3 reads CASSLAGYRAGQNF. In DNA, the CDR3 is TGTGCCAGCAGCTTAGCGGGTTACAGGGCCGGGCAGAACTTC.

This clonotype has at least ten counts. This chain links TRBV29-1 with TRBJ1-1; D call uncertain. Germline CDR1 and CDR2: SQVTM and ANQGSEA. V shed 2 bases and J shed 0 bases, with 10 bases lying between them. The CDR3 spans 14 residues. DNA for the CDR3: TGCAGCGTTGAAAGTGGCGTGATGAACACTGAAGCTTTCTTT. Translated, it gives CSVESGVMNTEAFF.

The table lists this clonotype with a few counts. This chain joins TRBV6-5 and TRBJ1-4, with D maybe TRBD1 (6 bases). The germline V gene encodes CDR1 MNHEY and CDR2 SVGAGI. The CDR3 covers 14 residues. Trimming took off 6 bases at V and 12 bases at J, with 20 bases between the two ends. CDR3 protein: CASRFTTGSWELFF. The CDR3 DNA reads as TGTGCCAGCAGATTCACCACAGGGTCGTGGGAACTGTTTTTT.

A few counts support this clonotype. The rearrangement links TRBV20-1 to TRBJ1-2; a weak D match, TRBD1 (6 bases). V lost 4 bases, J lost 4 bases, and 13 bases lay in between. CDR1 and CDR2 (germline): DFQATT, SNEGSKA (reference sequence). This CDR3 contains 13 residues. CDR3 nucleotide sequence: TGCAGTGCTATCCCGGACAGCCTCTATGGCTACACCTTC. Its protein is CSAIPDSLYGYTF.

CDR3 sequence reads: CATSLSIGYGYTF. The CDR3 nucleotides are TGTGCCACCAGCCTAAGCATTGGCTATGGCTACACCTTC. The chain links TRBV24-1 to TRBJ1-2; D is undetermined. The V end was cut by 7 bases, the J end by 4 bases, with 12 bases between. Looked up from germline, CDR1 is KGHDR and CDR2 is SFDVKD. The CDR3 is made up of 13 amino acids.

This clonotype is classed as hyperexpanded. J is TRBJ2-7 and V is TRBV4-1; weak D call: TRBD2 (6 bases). The germline V and J ends were trimmed by 0 bases and 4 bases, with 13 bases remaining between them. Per germline, CDR1 MGHRA and CDR2 YSYEKL. There are 15 residues in the CDR3. The CDR3 reads CASSQDGRGTYEQYF. The CDR3 DNA is TGCGCCAGCAGCCAAGACGGACGGGGGACTTACGAGCAGTACTTC.

In its sample, this clonotype is medium-sized. The V gene is TRBV6-2 or TRBV6-3, the J gene TRBJ2-3; the match to TRBD2 covers 10 bases. V dropped 4 bases and J dropped 3; count of bases not matched to a gene: 19. There are 20 residues in the CDR3. Germline loops: CDR1 MNHEY, CDR2 SVGEGT. Here the CDR3 reads CASSSTPWPSGGYRTDTQYF. DNA of the CDR3: TGTGCCAGCAGTTCAACCCCCTGGCCTAGCGGGGGTTATCGAACAGATACGCAGTATTTT.

This clonotype was seen more than once but under ten times. DNA for the CDR3: TGCAGTGCTAGAGATGGGGGCTTCGGAAACACCATATATTTT. It encodes CSARDGGFGNTIYF. The chain recombines TRBV20-1 with TRBJ1-3, with D perhaps matching TRBD1 (6 bases). This CDR3 comprises 14 residues. Trimming pared 0 bases from V and 4 bases from J, leaving 10 bases between. The germline CDR1 and CDR2 sequences are DFQATT and SNEGSKA (reference sequence).

V usage is TRBV4-2 and J usage is TRBJ1-2; D is possibly TRBD1 (5 bases). V was trimmed by 0 bases and J by 7 bases, leaving 12 bases between them. CDR3 size: 14 residues. The germline CDR1 and CDR2 sequences are LGHNA and YNFKEQ. This CDR3 is CASSQEGGALGYTF. As DNA, the CDR3 is TGTGCCAGCAGCCAAGAAGGAGGGGCTCTTGGCTACACCTTC.

The V and J genes are TRBV7-9 and TRBJ2-7, with D possibly being TRBD1 (9 bases). V was clipped by 1 base and J by 5 bases, with 15 bases between them. Germline CDR1 is SEHNR and CDR2 is FQNEAQ (reference sequence). The CDR3 has 15 amino acids. This CDR3 reads CASSLVAGQGNEQYF. DNA for the CDR3: TGTGCCAGCAGCTTAGTAGCGGGACAGGGCAACGAGCAGTACTTC.